This TCR beta chain was captured in a study of a mutant IDH1 vaccine in newly diagnosed glioma (dated by TCRdb to the early 2020s). About the investigation overall: Of the roughly 32 patients who were treated, about 62% were male and roughly 40% were female, and the mean age was around 40 years. Prior to enrollment, patients had been given standard therapy consisting of radiotherapy alone, temozolomide alone, or radiochemotherapy with temozolomide, with the combination given to most patients. Six visits were used for peripheral blood collection: V03 (baseline), V05, V07, V10, V12 and V13. Longitudinal TCRB deep sequencing was done for 25 treated patients, wherever samples were available for exploratory analyses. Findings and caveats that apply to the study as a whole: Across multiple MHC alleles, vaccine-induced immune responses were seen in approximately 93% of patients. Selection of PBMC samples for TCRB deep sequencing was based on availability. According to the authors, sample limitations meant that analyses of patient blood samples could not be reproduced. No apparent relationship was observed between pseudoprogression and alterations in the top peripheral T cell clonotypes detected by TCRB sequencing.

Library preparation used the immunoSEQ multiplex PCR assay. The hsTCRB Kit was used according to the manufacturer's protocol to amplify rearranged TCR beta chain sequences. An Illumina MiSeq was used to sequence the TCRB libraries. The authors' pipeline ran thus. Demultiplexing, trimming and gene mapping were performed with the kit vendor's proprietary platform. In TCRdb, the immuneACCESS table is reduced to in-frame sequences with V and J assigned. These tables do not hold every clone; where another copy was compared, an unresolved V gene accounts for under half, and the others remain unexplained. V and J calls and clone size are given by that table; D and trimming were obtained from the DNA. The sample table records about 66,000 clones; approximately 86% of these occur just once. In total, the top ten clones hold around 3% of the sample. Including cysteine and phenylalanine, the CDR3 has 14 amino acids. CDR3 DNA is the only sequence kept; it has 42 bases, read in frame from the first base. V loses 4 bases, J loses 7 bases, and the germline ends lie 15 bases apart. The germline V gene supplies CDR1 SGHDN and CDR2 FVKESK.

The meaning of the sample's time point label: baseline, week 1 (first vaccination visit). Sample treatment or condition, as interpreted from the label and publication: pre-vaccination baseline after standard-of-care therapy. All donors had newly diagnosed IDH1-mutant astrocytomas of WHO grade 3 or 4 that showed loss of nuclear ATRX. The samples were drawn from NOA16, a multicentre, single-arm, open-label phase I trial in Germany that tested a mutant IDH1 peptide vaccine in humans for the first time. Visit V03 blood draws served as the baseline sample for immunogenicity testing. Genomic DNA for TCRB sequencing was isolated from EDTA blood with the DNeasy Blood and Tissue Kit. For this clone: The antigen this receptor binds is unknown. No clone much larger than this one lies a single base away; base qualities are absent.

The TCR comes from a man aged 25 to 40 with glioma. Specimen: PBMCs, collected from a glioma patient treated with radiotherapy, temozolomide or both. The chain was built from TRBV14 and TRBJ2-3; the D gene is unclear. Here the CDR3 is given as CASSPLSTRNTQYF. The bases are TGTGCCAGCAGCCCCCTTTCTACCAGGAATACGCAGTATTTT.